This T cell receptor (beta chain) was sequenced in a study of T cell responses to AZD1222 COVID-19 vaccine. Overall study results and limits: Regions 160-218 and 743-854 held dominance among vaccine-associated CD4 TCRs, which spanned spike. It was only after the peak T cell response that any repertoires were sampled.

The assay was immunoSEQ multiplex PCR, and TCRdb's table has in-frame clones only and misses some. The repertoire has 150,000 to 200,000 clones, 93% of them found once; the top ten carry 1%. Worth noting for this clone: No antigen is known for it. An end of the junction does not agree with germline; a read error may underlie this.

This CDR3 has 14 amino acids. Germline lookup yields CDR1 ENHRY and CDR2 SYGVKD. Source: peripheral blood, taken 28 days after the second AZD1222 dose. The sequence came from an adult who received the AZD1222 COVID-19 vaccine. The rearrangement links TRBV10-3 to TRBJ2-7; either TRBD1 or TRBD2 may supply D (6 bases each). The CDR3 nucleotides are TGTGCCGTCAGCTTCGGGGGCCCCCTGCTCGAGCAGTACTTC. Translated: CAVSFGGPLLEQYF.